This T cell receptor (beta chain) was observed in a study of blood T cell repertoires in COVID-19. The CDR3 extends over 11 amino acids. CDR1 SGHRS and CDR2 YFSETQ come from the germline V gene. The V end lost 3 bases, the J end lost 7 bases, and 7 bases lay between the germline ends. TCRdb keeps only in-frame clones here, not all; method: immunoSEQ multiplex PCR. The sample includes hundreds of thousands of clones, approximately 80% of them seen just once. V is TRBV5-1 and J is TRBJ1-2, with no clear D. This clonotype was obtained from a woman aged 55-75 years who had recovered from COVID-19. The material sequenced was PBMCs or T cells enriched from blood (not recorded which). The CDR3 coding sequence is TGCGCCAGCAGCTACGGGGTTGGCTACACCTTC. This encodes CASSYGVGYTF.